These 23 T cell receptor beta chains were all obtained from the same sample, sequenced in a study of T-cell memory formation after mild COVID-19. TCRdb analysed the 5' RACE reads with MiXCR anew, one entry per CDR3 protein. This table holds fewer than 500,000 distinct CDR3 sequences, around a quarter found once. Sequencing input: PBMCs or a T cell subset sorted from them (not recorded which). The receptors here all came from an adult woman who had mild COVID-19 (a few samples of this study predate the infection). Cell type and time point are not known.

This chain connects TRBV12-3 or TRBV12-4 to TRBJ1-2; maybe TRBD1 (5 bases). The ends were cut back, 5 bases at V and 9 bases at J, with 25 bases in the middle. The CDR3 has 16 residues. CDR3 region: CASSPPGRTLGSSYTF. For the CDR3, the DNA is TGTGCCAGCAGTCCCCCGGGCCGGACACTCGGTTCCAGCTACACCTTC.

Many counts were recorded for this clonotype. The CDR3 spells CSARSLWSYNEQFF. The DNA for the CDR3 is TGCAGTGCTAGGTCCCTTTGGTCCTACAATGAGCAGTTCTTC. The V and J genes are TRBV20-1 and TRBJ2-1; D gene ambiguous. V dropped 3 bases and J dropped 1 base, with 10 bases sitting between them. This CDR3 is 14 amino acids long. Germline values: CDR1 DFQATT, CDR2 SNEGSKA (reference sequence).

V gene TRBV6-5 combines with J gene TRBJ2-2, with 7 bases fitting TRBD2. Germline values: CDR1 MNHEY, CDR2 SVGAGI. V shed 2 bases and J 0 bases; nucleotides not matched to a gene: 12. CDR3 size: 19 residues. For the CDR3, the DNA is TGTGCCAGCAGTTACGGGTTCGCGGGACTATCTTCGAACACCGGGGAGCTGTTTTTT. Protein sequence: CASSYGFAGLSSNTGELFF.

This clonotype was seen only a few times. V and J are TRBV6-5 and TRBJ2-5; the D gene is possibly TRBD2 (7 bases). The CDR3 loop spans 14 amino acids. The germline CDR1 and CDR2 sequences are MNHEY and SVGAGI. The V end was cut by 3 bases, the J end by 4 bases, with 12 bases between. CDR3 in amino acids: CASSYGGGRETQYF. In nucleotides, the CDR3 is TGTGCCAGCAGTTATGGCGGGGGCCGAGAGACCCAGTACTTC.

The chain combines TRBV20-1 with TRBJ2-1; D unclear. In germline, CDR1 is DFQATT, CDR2 SNEGSKA (reference sequence). V lost 1 base and J 0 bases, leaving 13 bases between the germline ends. This CDR3 is built from 16 residues. For the CDR3, the DNA is TGCAGTGCTAGAGCTAATAGCCTAGGCTCCTACAATGAGCAGTTCTTC. Translated: CSARANSLGSYNEQFF.

This clonotype was counted a few times. The V and J genes are TRBV15 and TRBJ2-1; 11 bases agree with TRBD2. V lost 1 base to trimming and J lost 0 bases; unmatched junction nucleotides: 11. The CDR3 is 20 amino acids. Germline CDR1 reads LNHNV; CDR2 reads YYDKDF (reference sequence). CDR3 sequence reads: CATSRVRLAGITSSYNEQFF. CDR3 nucleotides: TGTGCCACCAGCAGAGTCCGACTAGCGGGGATCACTAGCTCCTACAATGAGCAGTTCTTC.

The chain combines TRBV12-3 or TRBV12-4 with TRBJ2-7, with D possibly being TRBD2 (6 bases). The CDR3 contains 12 residues. Trimming took 6 bases from V and 5 from J, leaving 11 bases between them. For the CDR3, the DNA is TGTGCCAGCAGCACGGAGGGAAACGAGCAGTACTTC. Its translation: CASSTEGNEQYF.

In this sample, this clonotype turned up a few times. The chain couples TRBV7-8 to TRBJ2-5; no clear D gene. Between the trimmed V and J ends, which lost 2 bases and 3 bases, there was a span of 13 bases. This CDR3 has 15 amino acids. CDR1 is SGHVS, CDR2 FQNEAQ, per germline. The DNA for the CDR3 is TGTGCCAGCAGCTTAATAGGGCCGGTAGAAGAGACCCAGTACTTC. It specifies CASSLIGPVEETQYF.

This clonotype was counted a few times. This sequence joins TRBV3-1 and TRBJ2-1; D is unresolved. This CDR3 has 11 amino acids. The germline CDR1 and CDR2 sequences are LGHDT and YNNKEL (reference sequence). V was pared by 5 bases and J by 8 bases, with 7 bases between. This chain's CDR3 is CASSNLDEQFF. CDR3 DNA sequence: TGTGCCAGCAGCAACTTGGATGAGCAGTTCTTC.

The gene calls are TRBV5-4 and TRBJ2-1; 11 nucleotides line up with TRBD2. This CDR3 contains 15 residues. V lost 4 bases, J lost 7 bases, and 7 bases stayed unmatched. Germline V gene data show CDR1 as SGHNT and CDR2 as YYREEE (reference sequence). The DNA of the CDR3 is TGTGCCAGCAGCCATCCTACTAGCGGGGGTAATGAGCAGTTCTTC. As protein: CASSHPTSGGNEQFF. The full variable domain, in which reference TRBV5-4 and TRBJ2-1 provide the parts outside the CDR3, is ETGVTQSPTHLIKTRGQQVTLRCSSQSGHNTVSWYQQALGQGPQFIFQYYREEENGRGNFPPRFSGLQFPNYSSELNVNALELDDSALYLCASSHPTSGGNEQFFGPGTRLTVL.

This chain uses TRBV5-1 with TRBJ2-7; no clear D gene. This CDR3 region has 15 residues. Trimming cost V 3 bases and J 1 base, with 14 bases left between them. Germline CDR1 SGHRS, CDR2 YFSETQ. As DNA, the CDR3 is TGCGCCAGCAGCTCCGACGCGGTGAGGTCCTACGAGCAGTACTTC. Protein product: CASSSDAVRSYEQYF.

The CDR3, as DNA: TGTGCCAGCAGCGAGCTTGCAACTAATGAAAAACTGTTTTTT. Its translation: CASSELATNEKLFF. The J gene is TRBJ1-4, the V gene TRBV9; D ambiguous. CDR3 length: 14 amino acids. Looked up from germline, CDR1 is SGDLS and CDR2 is YYNGEE. V was trimmed by 3 bases and J by 0 bases, leaving 6 bases between them.

This clonotype occurred a few times. The gene calls are TRBV7-3 and TRBJ2-1, with 10 bases matching TRBD2. CDR3 length: 14 amino acids. J lost 9 bases, V lost 2 bases, and 4 bases had no gene match. Germline V gene lookup returns CDR1 SGHTA and CDR2 FQGTGA. CDR3 nucleotide sequence: TGTGCCAGCAGCTTACTAGCGGGGGAGGGTGAGCAGTTCTTC. This codes for CASSLLAGEGEQFF.

This clonotype was detected a few times. The chain combines TRBV7-9 with TRBJ2-3, with D maybe TRBD1 (5 bases). V was clipped by 4 bases and J by 0 bases, with 8 bases between them. Germline V lookup: CDR1 SEHNR, CDR2 FQNEAQ (reference sequence). The CDR3 runs to 14 residues. As DNA, the CDR3 is TGTGCCAGCAGCTCGCAGGGAAGCACAGATACGCAGTATTTT. Its protein product is CASSSQGSTDTQYF.

This chain links TRBV7-2 with TRBJ1-1, with no clear D. Germline CDR1 and CDR2: SGHTA and FQGNSA. Trimming pared 2 bases from V and 8 bases from J, leaving 9 bases between. The CDR3 consists of 12 residues. The CDR3: CASSLSAIEAFF. In nucleotides, the CDR3 is TGTGCCAGCAGCTTATCGGCGATCGAAGCTTTCTTT.

V usage is TRBV12-3 or TRBV12-4 and J usage is TRBJ2-3, with D perhaps being TRBD1 or TRBD2 (5 bases each). The length of the CDR3 is 12 residues. V gave up 6 bases and J gave up 12 bases, with 16 bases separating them. The DNA for the CDR3 is TGTGCCAGCAGACCCGACGGGGCTAGTCAGTATTTT. It specifies CASRPDGASQYF.

The chain couples TRBV12-3 or TRBV12-4 to TRBJ1-5; maybe TRBD1 (5 bases). The CDR3 is made up of 15 amino acids. The V gene lost 5 bases and the J gene lost 0 bases, with 11 bases spanning the gap. CDR3 nucleotides: TGTGCCAGCAGTGCGTGGGGGAGTAGCAATCAGCCCCAGCATTTT. Protein sequence: CASSAWGSSNQPQHF.

The chain recombines TRBV20-1 with TRBJ2-5; possibly TRBD1 for D (6 bases). V was trimmed by 5 bases and J by 5 bases, leaving 18 bases between them. Germline CDR1 DFQATT, CDR2 SNEGSKA (reference sequence). The CDR3 runs 14 residues. For the CDR3, the DNA is TGCAGTGCTTCTAGGGTAGTAGGGGGTGAGACCCAGTACTTC. Its translation: CSASRVVGGETQYF.

The CDR3 is CASSLKGANTEAFF. The CDR3 region has the DNA TGTGCCAGCAGTTTAAAGGGGGCGAACACTGAAGCTTTCTTT. The chain carries TRBV12-3 or TRBV12-4 and TRBJ1-1, with 7 bases matching TRBD1. The CDR3 has 14 residues. Trimming took 2 bases from V and 1 from J; bases not matched to a gene: 1.

V usage is TRBV7-9 and J usage is TRBJ1-2, with TRBD1 identical over 7 bases. CDR3 length: 18 amino acids. Per germline, CDR1 SEHNR and CDR2 FQNEAQ (reference sequence). Trimming removed 1 base from V and 0 bases from J; junction bases left unmatched: 11. Written as DNA, the CDR3 is TGTGCCAGCAGCTTAGAGGGCACAGGGGTCTGGTCTAACTATGGCTACACCTTC. Its protein is CASSLEGTGVWSNYGYTF.

Many counts were recorded for this clonotype. The chain combines TRBV5-1 with TRBJ2-7; D is perhaps TRBD2 (6 bases). The CDR3 sequence is 14 residues long. V was cut by 3 bases and J by 2 bases, with 12 bases left in between. The germline V gene encodes CDR1 SGHRS and CDR2 YFSETQ. For the CDR3, the DNA is TGCGCCAGCAGCTCCGAAGGCGGGGCCTACGAGCAGTACTTC. This translates into CASSSEGGAYEQYF.

The rearrangement links TRBV29-1 to TRBJ2-7, with TRBD1 matching 9 bases. With 5 bases clipped from V and 9 bases from J, the junction kept 26 bases outside the gene matches. The CDR3 contains 18 residues. Per the germline V gene, CDR1 is SQVTM and CDR2 is ANQGSEA. CDR3 in DNA: TGCAGCGTTTCCCCAAGTCTCCGGGACAGGGAATTTATCGATGGGCAGTACTTC. As protein: CSVSPSLRDREFIDGQYF.

This clonotype came up many times. This chain joins TRBV4-3 and TRBJ2-5; 10 bases are a match to TRBD2. V was pared by 2 bases and J by 13 bases, with 10 bases of the junction left unmatched. The CDR3 contains 14 residues. Germline CDR1 LGHNA, CDR2 YSLEER. The CDR3 sequence is CASSQNLLAGRRYF. The CDR3 nucleotides read TGCGCCAGCAGCCAAAACTTACTAGCGGGAAGGAGGTACTTC.